A selection of T cell receptor beta chains follows, all from one sample in a study of T cells in localized non-small cell lung cancer. TCRdb's copy holds only in-frame clones and misses some; the assay was immunoSEQ multiplex PCR. The sample comprises about 18,000 clones, over 80% of which are singletons, and less than 3% rests with the top ten. The material was peripheral blood, obtained before any cancer treatment. Every receptor here comes from a woman aged 35 to 70 with stage I lung adenocarcinoma. The CDR3 runs from the conserved cysteine through the conserved F or W. A D gene is named only where the DNA matches it firmly. Clone sizes are given selectively: once, few, many, or a class where the clone is expanded.

abundance	j_gene	d_gene	v_gene	CDR3aa	CDR3nt
NA	TRBJ1-5	NA	TRBV28	CASSPPEFTPQHF	TGTGCCAGCAGTCCCCCCGAGTTTACGCCCCAGCATTTT
NA	TRBJ2-7	TRBD2	TRBV5-1	CASRLTTSGRAWYEQYF	TGCGCCAGCAGACTCACAACTAGCGGGAGGGCCTGGTACGAGCAGTACTTC
NA	TRBJ1-6	NA	TRBV2	CASNGGGNSPLHF	TGTGCCAGCAACGGGGGAGGAAATTCACCCCTCCACTTT
few	TRBJ1-2	NA	TRBV19	CASSMGIGANYGYTF	TGTGCCAGTAGTATGGGGATCGGAGCTAACTATGGCTACACCTTC
NA	TRBJ1-5	NA	TRBV6-5	CASSAGSRNQPQHF	TGTGCCAGCAGTGCCGGGTCACGCAATCAGCCCCAGCATTTT
once	TRBJ2-1	TRBD2	TRBV27	CASSLSLGLAGAFSYNEQFF	TGTGCCAGCAGTTTATCGTTGGGACTAGCGGGGGCCTTTTCCTACAATGAGCAGTTCTTC
once	TRBJ1-1	NA	TRBV15	CATSRDTDTEAFF	TGTGCCACCAGCAGAGATACGGACACTGAAGCTTTCTTT
NA	TRBJ2-7	TRBD1	TRBV28	CASNFPGQGPYEQYF	TGTGCCAGCAATTTCCCGGGACAGGGCCCCTACGAGCAGTACTTC
NA	TRBJ1-4	TRBD1	TRBV27	CASTFRGQENEKLFF	TGTGCCAGCACTTTTCGGGGACAGGAGAATGAAAAACTGTTTTTT
NA	TRBJ2-7	TRBD1	TRBV6-6	CASSPRTGGNEQYF	TGTGCCAGCAGCCCTAGGACAGGGGGTAACGAGCAGTACTTC
few	TRBJ1-1	NA	TRBV19	CASPGAPPEAFF	TGTGCCAGTCCCGGGGCGCCGCCTGAAGCTTTCTTT
NA	TRBJ2-1	TRBD2	TRBV4-1	CASSQSLAGGGNEQFF	TGCGCCAGCAGCCAAAGTCTAGCGGGAGGAGGTAATGAGCAGTTCTTC
few	TRBJ1-1	NA	TRBV2	CASSEIGGRAFF	TGTGCCAGCAGTGAAATCGGGGGAAGGGCTTTCTTT
few	TRBJ1-5	TRBD1	TRBV5-4	CASSDDRAQPQHF	TGTGCCAGCAGTGATGACAGGGCACAGCCCCAGCATTTT
once	TRBJ1-1	NA	TRBV30	CAWRAGFMNTEAFF	TGTGCCTGGAGGGCCGGGTTCATGAACACTGAAGCTTTCTTT
NA	TRBJ1-5	NA	TRBV2	CASSEGSYQPQHF	TGTGCCAGCAGTGAGGGTTCCTATCAGCCCCAGCATTTT
NA	TRBJ2-7	NA	TRBV6-5	CARTGPWYEQYF	TGTGCCAGGACAGGCCCGTGGTACGAGCAGTACTTC
few	TRBJ2-2	NA	TRBV6-1	CASRTKQELTGELFF	TGTGCCAGCAGGACGAAGCAGGAACTTACCGGGGAGCTGTTTTTT
NA	TRBJ1-1	NA	TRBV29-1	CSVEGQGRGNTEAFF	TGCAGCGTTGAGGGGCAGGGGAGGGGGAACACTGAAGCTTTCTTT
NA	TRBJ2-1	NA	TRBV5-1	CASSPGSETYNEQFF	TGCGCCAGCAGCCCGGGTAGCGAGACCTACAATGAGCAGTTCTTC
NA	TRBJ1-4	NA	TRBV6-1	CATRRDGGNEKLFF	TGTGCCACTCGCCGGGACGGAGGAAATGAAAAACTGTTTTTT
NA	TRBJ2-5	TRBD2	TRBV18	CASSPGTSGSGQETQYF	TGTGCCAGCTCACCCGGGACTAGCGGGAGTGGGCAAGAGACCCAGTACTTC
NA	TRBJ1-5	TRBD1	TRBV25-1	CASSELGQGEGQPQHF	TGTGCCAGCAGTGAATTAGGACAGGGTGAAGGTCAGCCCCAGCATTTT
NA	TRBJ1-3	NA	TRBV11-3	CASSTRTESGNTIYF	TGTGCCAGCAGCACTAGGACGGAATCTGGAAACACCATATATTTT
NA	TRBJ2-7	NA	TRBV5-4	CASNPGGGVSNEQYF	TGTGCCAGCAACCCTGGAGGGGGGGTGAGCAACGAGCAGTACTTC
NA	TRBJ1-4	TRBD1	TRBV11-2	CASSTGTGGEKLFF	TGTGCCAGCAGCACCGGGACAGGGGGCGAAAAACTGTTTTTT
NA	TRBJ2-2	NA	TRBV18	CASSLGRSTGELFF	TGTGCCAGCTCACTTGGACGGAGTACCGGGGAGCTGTTTTTT
NA	TRBJ2-7	TRBD1	TRBV13	CASSEGQGSYEQYF	TGTGCCAGCAGCGAGGGACAGGGGTCCTACGAGCAGTACTTC
NA	TRBJ2-2	TRBD2	TRBV10-3	CAISELSGIATGELFF	TGTGCCATCAGTGAGTTGAGCGGGATAGCCACCGGGGAGCTGTTTTTT
NA	TRBJ1-5	NA	TRBV7-2	CASSLWGANQPQHF	TGTGCCAGCAGCTTGTGGGGGGCAAATCAGCCCCAGCATTTT
NA	TRBJ1-4	TRBD1	TRBV19	CATTGQIATNEKLFF	TGTGCCACCACGGGACAGATAGCAACTAATGAAAAACTGTTTTTT
NA	TRBJ2-7	NA	TRBV29-1	CSVEGPGSYEQYF	TGCAGCGTTGAGGGGCCAGGGAGCTACGAGCAGTACTTC
NA	TRBJ1-2	TRBD1	TRBV9	CASSADPTGDYGYTF	TGTGCCAGCAGCGCAGACCCTACAGGGGACTATGGCTACACCTTC
NA	TRBJ2-2	NA	TRBV12-5	CASGLVGHNTGELFF	TGTGCTAGTGGTTTGGTGGGGCACAACACCGGGGAGCTGTTTTTT
once	TRBJ2-7	NA	TRBV6-1	CASSEVGTRRYEQYF	TGTGCCAGCAGTGAAGTCGGGACACGTCGTTACGAGCAGTACTTC
once	TRBJ2-6	NA	TRBV7-6	CASSQLPQSRANVLTF	TGTGCCAGCAGCCAGTTACCACAAAGTCGGGCCAACGTCCTGACTTTC
NA	TRBJ2-5	NA	TRBV7-8	CASSLGWQETQYF	TGTGCCAGCAGCTTGGGCTGGCAAGAGACCCAGTACTTC
NA	TRBJ2-1	TRBD2	TRBV28	CASSFSGRMRNEQFF	TGTGCCAGCAGTTTCAGCGGGAGAATGCGGAATGAGCAGTTCTTC
NA	TRBJ2-1	NA	TRBV28	CASITGAGGYNEQFF	TGTGCCAGCATCACGGGGGCAGGGGGGTACAATGAGCAGTTCTTC
NA	TRBJ2-7	NA	TRBV5-6	CASSLFQTPYEQYF	TGTGCCAGCAGCTTGTTCCAGACCCCCTACGAGCAGTACTTC
NA	TRBJ1-2	NA	TRBV2	CASSLSGGFRGYTF	TGTGCCAGCAGTCTGTCAGGAGGGTTTCGGGGCTACACCTTC
NA	TRBJ2-3	NA	TRBV19	CASSILAGTDTQYF	TGTGCCAGTAGTATCCTAGCCGGCACAGATACGCAGTATTTT
NA	TRBJ2-3	TRBD2	TRBV5-4	CASSLMGLAGTDTQYF	TGTGCCAGCAGCTTGATGGGACTAGCGGGCACAGATACGCAGTATTTT
NA	TRBJ1-5	NA	TRBV7-2	CASSRNYPGFDNQPQHF	TGTGCCAGCAGCCGAAATTATCCGGGATTTGACAATCAGCCCCAGCATTTT
NA	TRBJ1-2	TRBD1	TRBV29-1	CSVRDSNYGYTF	TGCAGCGTACGGGACAGCAACTATGGCTACACCTTC
NA	TRBJ2-1	NA	TRBV11-3	CASSLSFSSYNEQFF	TGTGCCAGCAGCTTATCCTTTAGCTCCTACAATGAGCAGTTCTTC
NA	TRBJ1-4	TRBD1	TRBV2	CAGQGTGEKLFF	TGTGCCGGACAGGGGACGGGAGAAAAACTGTTTTTT
NA	TRBJ1-5	NA	TRBV18	CASSLSDIQPQHF	TGTGCCAGCTCACTCTCTGACATCCAGCCCCAGCATTTT
NA	TRBJ2-2	NA	TRBV10-3	CAISATPSNTGELFF	TGTGCCATCAGTGCGACCCCCTCGAACACCGGGGAGCTGTTTTTT
NA	TRBJ2-1	TRBD2	TRBV10-1	CASSLAGNGEQFF	TGCGCCAGCAGTTTAGCGGGCAATGGTGAGCAGTTCTTC
NA	TRBJ2-7	NA	TRBV7-9	CASSLGQGGSYEQYF	TGTGCCAGCAGCTTGGGCCAGGGGGGCTCCTACGAGCAGTACTTC
once	TRBJ2-5	NA	TRBV6-1	CASKQVQETQYF	TGTGCCAGCAAACAGGTGCAAGAGACCCAGTACTTC
NA	TRBJ2-5	NA	TRBV6-5	CASTPSGGRQETQYF	TGTGCCAGCACCCCCTCTGGGGGTCGGCAAGAGACCCAGTACTTC
NA	TRBJ2-3	TRBD2	TRBV6-1	CASSGRLAGWGDTQYF	TGTGCCAGCAGTGGCCGACTAGCGGGATGGGGGGATACGCAGTATTTT
NA	TRBJ1-1	TRBD1	TRBV10-3	CAIRDREGGDTEAFF	TGTGCCATCAGGGACAGGGAAGGAGGGGACACTGAAGCTTTCTTT
NA	TRBJ1-1	NA	TRBV7-9	CASSLAYTEAFF	TGTGCCAGCAGCTTAGCATATACTGAAGCTTTCTTT
NA	TRBJ1-1	TRBD1	TRBV5-6	CASTGQGAGNTEAFF	TGTGCCAGCACCGGACAGGGGGCGGGGAACACTGAAGCTTTCTTT
NA	TRBJ1-6	TRBD1	TRBV5-1	CASSPGTGLSSPLHF	TGCGCCAGCAGCCCCGGGACAGGGCTCAGTTCACCCCTCCACTTT
NA	TRBJ2-7	TRBD2	TRBV28	CASTSPSSGRARYEQYF	TGTGCCAGCACCTCCCCATCTAGCGGGAGGGCCAGGTACGAGCAGTACTTC
NA	TRBJ2-7	NA	TRBV7-8	CASSLSGEQYF	TGTGCCAGCAGCTTATCAGGCGAGCAGTACTTC